A single sample is the source of the 5 T cell receptor beta chains below, sequenced in a study of blood T cell repertoires in COVID-19. Clones were read by immunoSEQ multiplex PCR, and TCRdb kept only the in-frame ones, dropping some. The data show just over 650,000 clones, 85% to 90% seen once. Material: peripheral blood. These receptors were collected from a woman aged 18-29 years with acute or convalescent COVID-19.

The rearrangement links TRBV15 to TRBJ1-2, with a tentative D call TRBD1 (6 bases). Germline V gene data show CDR1 as LNHNV and CDR2 as YYDKDF (reference sequence). The CDR3 sequence is 15 residues long. V was cut by 5 bases and J by 5 bases, with 18 bases left in between. CDR3 nucleotides: TGTGCCACCAGCCCCACCTGGGGGCCTCCTTATGGCTACACCTTC. Translation: CATSPTWGPPYGYTF.

The chain recombines TRBV5-5 with TRBJ1-1, with unresolved D. Germline assignment: CDR1 SGHKS and CDR2 YYEKEE (reference sequence). The CDR3 extends over 12 amino acids. Trimming took off 2 bases at V and 8 bases at J, with 10 bases between the two ends. DNA for the CDR3: TGTGCCAGCAGCTTTATCGGGGAGGAAGCTTTCTTT. Translated, it gives CASSFIGEEAFF. The full variable domain, its missing parts supplied by reference TRBV5-5 and TRBJ1-1, is DAGVTQSPTHLIKTRGQQVTLRCSPISGHKSVSWYQQVLGQGPQFIFQYYEKEERGRGNFPDRFSARQFPNYSSELNVNALLLGDSALYLCASSFIGEEAFFGQGTRLTVV.

The rearrangement links TRBV4-1 to TRBJ1-2; D remains unclear. The CDR3 totals 15 residues. V was cut by 0 bases and J by 2 bases, with 10 bases left in between. Germline lookup yields CDR1 MGHRA and CDR2 YSYEKL. The CDR3 sequence is CASSQDLILNYGYTF. CDR3 sequence (DNA): TGCGCCAGCAGCCAAGATCTTATCCTAAACTATGGCTACACCTTC.

The chain is built from TRBV21-1 and TRBJ2-1; the D segment call TRBD1 is taken from the table without a DNA check. TRBV21-1 is a pseudogene segment. This CDR3 region has 17 residues. In nucleotides, the CDR3 is TGTGCCAGCAGCAAAGTAGGGGCCATCGAAGCCTACAATGAGCAGTTCTTC. Its translation: CASSKVGAIEAYNEQFF.

This chain links TRBV2 with TRBJ1-5; 8 bases align to TRBD1. V gave up 0 bases and J gave up 4 bases; unmatched junction bases: 2. CDR3 length equals 15 residues. Germline CDR1 and CDR2: SNHLY and FYNNEI. The CDR3 protein is CASSEAGTGNQPQHF. As DNA, the CDR3 is TGTGCCAGCAGTGAAGCTGGGACAGGTAATCAGCCCCAGCATTTT.